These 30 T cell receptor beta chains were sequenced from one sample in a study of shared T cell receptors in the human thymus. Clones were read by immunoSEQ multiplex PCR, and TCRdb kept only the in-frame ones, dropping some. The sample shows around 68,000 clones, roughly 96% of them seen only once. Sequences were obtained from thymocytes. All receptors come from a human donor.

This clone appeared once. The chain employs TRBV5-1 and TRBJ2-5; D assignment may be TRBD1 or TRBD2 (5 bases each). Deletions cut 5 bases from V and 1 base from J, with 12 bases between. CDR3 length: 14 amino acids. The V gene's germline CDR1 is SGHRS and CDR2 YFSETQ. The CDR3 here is CASSRGTAQETQYF. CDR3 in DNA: TGCGCCAGCAGTCGGGGCACAGCCCAAGAGACCCAGTACTTC.

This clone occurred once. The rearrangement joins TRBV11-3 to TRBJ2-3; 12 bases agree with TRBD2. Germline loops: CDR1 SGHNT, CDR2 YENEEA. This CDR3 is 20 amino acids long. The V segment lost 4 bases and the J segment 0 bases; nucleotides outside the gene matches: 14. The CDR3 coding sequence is TGTGCCAGCAGCTCAGGGACTAGCGGGCAAAGCAAATCAAGCACAGATACGCAGTATTTT. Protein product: CASSSGTSGQSKSSTDTQYF.

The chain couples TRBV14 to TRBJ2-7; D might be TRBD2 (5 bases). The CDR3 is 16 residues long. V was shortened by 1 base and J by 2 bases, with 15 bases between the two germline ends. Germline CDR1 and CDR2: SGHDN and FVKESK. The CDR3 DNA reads TGTGCCAGCAGCCAAGGTGAGGGAGAGGGTACCTACGAGCAGTACTTC. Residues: CASSQGEGEGTYEQYF.

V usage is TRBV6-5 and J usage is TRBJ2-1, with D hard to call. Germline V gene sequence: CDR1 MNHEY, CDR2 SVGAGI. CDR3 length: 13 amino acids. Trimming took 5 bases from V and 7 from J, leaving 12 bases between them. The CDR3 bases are TGTGCCAGCAGTCAAACCAATCGGAATGAGCAGTTCTTC. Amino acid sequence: CASSQTNRNEQFF.

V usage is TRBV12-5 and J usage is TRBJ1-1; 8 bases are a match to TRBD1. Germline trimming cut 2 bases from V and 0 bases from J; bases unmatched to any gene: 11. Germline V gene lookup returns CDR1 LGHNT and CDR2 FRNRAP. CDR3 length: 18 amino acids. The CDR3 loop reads CASGLFRTGRNLNTEAFF. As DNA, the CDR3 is TGTGCTAGTGGTTTGTTTCGGACAGGGCGCAACTTGAACACTGAAGCTTTCTTT.

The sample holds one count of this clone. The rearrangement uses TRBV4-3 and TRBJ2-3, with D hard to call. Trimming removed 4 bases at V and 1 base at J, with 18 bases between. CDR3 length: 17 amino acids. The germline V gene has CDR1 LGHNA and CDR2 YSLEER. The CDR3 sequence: CASSPLQPTNRTDTQYF. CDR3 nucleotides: TGCGCCAGCAGCCCTTTACAGCCGACCAACCGCACAGATACGCAGTATTTT.

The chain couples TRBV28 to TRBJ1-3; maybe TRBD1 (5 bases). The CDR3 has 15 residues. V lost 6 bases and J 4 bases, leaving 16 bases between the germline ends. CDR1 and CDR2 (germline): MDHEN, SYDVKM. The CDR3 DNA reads TGTGCCAGCAGCCAGGGTTATGGGGGAGGAAACACCATATATTTT. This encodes CASSQGYGGGNTIYF.

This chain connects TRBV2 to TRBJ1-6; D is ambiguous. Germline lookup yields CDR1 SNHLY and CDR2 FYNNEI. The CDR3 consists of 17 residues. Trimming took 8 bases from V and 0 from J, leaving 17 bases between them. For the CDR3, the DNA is TGTGCCAGCCATCCGGGGAGACCTAGCTCCTATAATTCACCCCTCCACTTT. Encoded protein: CASHPGRPSSYNSPLHF.

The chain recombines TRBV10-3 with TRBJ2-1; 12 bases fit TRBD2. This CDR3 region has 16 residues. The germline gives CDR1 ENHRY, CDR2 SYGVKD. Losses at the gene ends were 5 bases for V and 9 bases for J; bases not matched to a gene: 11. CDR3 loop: CAISLYLAGGHPEQFF. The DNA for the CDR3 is TGTGCCATCAGTCTATACCTAGCGGGGGGGCACCCTGAGCAGTTCTTC.

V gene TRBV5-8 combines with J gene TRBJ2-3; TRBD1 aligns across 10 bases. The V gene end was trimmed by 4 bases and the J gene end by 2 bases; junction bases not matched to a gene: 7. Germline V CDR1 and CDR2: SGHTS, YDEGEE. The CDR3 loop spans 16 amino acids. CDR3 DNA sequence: TGTGCCAGCAGCGCCGGGACAGGGGAATTCACAGATACGCAGTATTTT. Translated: CASSAGTGEFTDTQYF.

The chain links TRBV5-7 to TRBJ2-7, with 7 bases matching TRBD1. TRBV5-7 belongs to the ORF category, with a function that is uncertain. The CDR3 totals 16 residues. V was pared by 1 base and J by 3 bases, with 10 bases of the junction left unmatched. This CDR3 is CASSLKPKAGGYEQYF. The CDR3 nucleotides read TGTGCCAGCAGCTTGAAGCCCAAGGCAGGGGGCTACGAGCAGTACTTC.

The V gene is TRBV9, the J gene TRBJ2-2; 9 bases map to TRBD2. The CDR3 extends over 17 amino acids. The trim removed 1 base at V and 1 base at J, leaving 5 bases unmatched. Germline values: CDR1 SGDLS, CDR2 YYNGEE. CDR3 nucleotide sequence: TGTGCCAGCAGCGTATCAAGACTAGCGGAGAACACCGGGGAGCTGTTTTTT. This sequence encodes CASSVSRLAENTGELFF.

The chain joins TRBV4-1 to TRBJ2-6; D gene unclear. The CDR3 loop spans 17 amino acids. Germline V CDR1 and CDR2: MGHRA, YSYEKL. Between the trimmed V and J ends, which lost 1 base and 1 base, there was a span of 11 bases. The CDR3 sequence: CASSQVGNRSGANVLTF. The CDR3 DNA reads TGCGCCAGCAGCCAAGTAGGGAACCGATCTGGGGCCAACGTCCTGACTTTC.

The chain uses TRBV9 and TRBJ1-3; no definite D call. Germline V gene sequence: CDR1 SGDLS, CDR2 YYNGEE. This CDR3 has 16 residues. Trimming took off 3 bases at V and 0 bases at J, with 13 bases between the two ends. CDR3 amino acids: CASSGALRPSGNTIYF. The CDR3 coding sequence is TGTGCCAGCAGCGGGGCCCTGAGACCCTCTGGAAACACCATATATTTT.

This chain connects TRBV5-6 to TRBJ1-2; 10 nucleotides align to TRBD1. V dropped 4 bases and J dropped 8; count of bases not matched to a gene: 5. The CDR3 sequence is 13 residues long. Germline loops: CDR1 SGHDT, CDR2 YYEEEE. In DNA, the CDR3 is TGTGCCAGCAGCCATGGGACAGGGGAAGGCTACACCTTC. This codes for CASSHGTGEGYTF.

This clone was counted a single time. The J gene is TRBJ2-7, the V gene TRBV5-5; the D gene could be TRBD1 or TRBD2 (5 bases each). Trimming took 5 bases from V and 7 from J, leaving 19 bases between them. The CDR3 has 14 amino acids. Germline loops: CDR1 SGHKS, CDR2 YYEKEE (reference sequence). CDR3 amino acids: CASSLGTFSGEQYF. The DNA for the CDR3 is TGTGCCAGCAGTCTCGGGACCTTCTCGGGTGAGCAGTACTTC. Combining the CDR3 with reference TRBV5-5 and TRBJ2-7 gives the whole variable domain DAGVTQSPTHLIKTRGQQVTLRCSPISGHKSVSWYQQVLGQGPQFIFQYYEKEERGRGNFPDRFSARQFPNYSSELNVNALLLGDSALYLCASSLGTFSGEQYFGPGTRLTVT.

The CDR3 DNA sequence: TGTGCCACCAGCAGACTAGACAGGCCACGAGCAATGAACACTGAAGCTTTCTTT. It yields the protein CATSRLDRPRAMNTEAFF. The chain is built from TRBV15 and TRBJ1-1, with D possibly being TRBD1 (6 bases). The germline CDR1 and CDR2 sequences are LNHNV and YYDKDF (reference sequence). The CDR3 is 18 residues long. Trimming shortened V by 2 bases and J by 0 bases, and 19 bases separated the two germline ends.

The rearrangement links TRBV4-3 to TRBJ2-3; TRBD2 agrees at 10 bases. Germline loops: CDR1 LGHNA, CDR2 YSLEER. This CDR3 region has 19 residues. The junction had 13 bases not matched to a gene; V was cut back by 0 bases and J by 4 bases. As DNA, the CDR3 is TGCGCCAGCAGCCAAGAGCCGCAAGAGCCGGGACTAGCGTCAGATACGCAGTATTTT. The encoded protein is CASSQEPQEPGLASDTQYF.

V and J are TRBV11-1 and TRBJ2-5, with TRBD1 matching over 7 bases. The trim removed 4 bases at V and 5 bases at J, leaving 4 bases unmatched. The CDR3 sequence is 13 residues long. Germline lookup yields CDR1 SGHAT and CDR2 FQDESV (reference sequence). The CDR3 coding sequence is TGTGCCAGCAGCTACAGGGGCGGGGAGACCCAGTACTTC. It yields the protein CASSYRGGETQYF.

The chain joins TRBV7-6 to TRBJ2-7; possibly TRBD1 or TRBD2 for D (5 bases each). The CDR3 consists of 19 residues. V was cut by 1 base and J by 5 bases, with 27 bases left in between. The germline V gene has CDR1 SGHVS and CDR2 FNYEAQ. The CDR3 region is CASSLEGGEQGDLDHEQYF. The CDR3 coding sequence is TGTGCCAGCAGCTTAGAAGGAGGAGAGCAGGGCGATTTAGATCACGAGCAGTACTTC.

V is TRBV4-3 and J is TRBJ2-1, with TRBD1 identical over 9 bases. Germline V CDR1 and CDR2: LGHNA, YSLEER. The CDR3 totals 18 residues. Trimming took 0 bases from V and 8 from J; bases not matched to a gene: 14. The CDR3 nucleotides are TGCGCCAGCAGCCAAGATGATTTGAGTCGGGACAGGGTGCATGAGCAGTTCTTC. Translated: CASSQDDLSRDRVHEQFF.

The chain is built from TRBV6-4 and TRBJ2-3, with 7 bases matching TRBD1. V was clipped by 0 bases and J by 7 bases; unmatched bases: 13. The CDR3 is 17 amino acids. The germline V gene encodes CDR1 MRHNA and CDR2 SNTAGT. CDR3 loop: CASSDSKRQGVNNTQYF. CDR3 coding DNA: TGTGCCAGCAGTGACTCGAAAAGGCAGGGGGTCAACAATACGCAGTATTTT.

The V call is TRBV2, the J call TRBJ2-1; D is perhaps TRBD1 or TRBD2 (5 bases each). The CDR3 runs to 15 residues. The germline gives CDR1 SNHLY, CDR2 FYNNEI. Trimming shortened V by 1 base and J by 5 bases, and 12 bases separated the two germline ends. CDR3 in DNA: TGTGCCAGCAGTGAAGTTGAAGGGGAGAACAATGAGCAGTTCTTC. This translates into CASSEVEGENNEQFF. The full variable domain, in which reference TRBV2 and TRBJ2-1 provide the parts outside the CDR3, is EPEVTQTPSHQVTQMGQEVILRCVPISNHLYFYWYRQILGQKVEFLVSFYNNEISEKSEIFDDQFSVERPDGSNFTLKIRSTKLEDSAMYFCASSEVEGENNEQFFGPGTRLTVL.

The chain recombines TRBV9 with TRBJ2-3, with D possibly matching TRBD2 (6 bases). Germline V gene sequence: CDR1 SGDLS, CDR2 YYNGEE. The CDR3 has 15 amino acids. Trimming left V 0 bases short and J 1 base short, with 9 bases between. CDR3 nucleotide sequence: TGTGCCAGCAGCGTAGGGGGGAGGCGCACAGATACGCAGTATTTT. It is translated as CASSVGGRRTDTQYF.

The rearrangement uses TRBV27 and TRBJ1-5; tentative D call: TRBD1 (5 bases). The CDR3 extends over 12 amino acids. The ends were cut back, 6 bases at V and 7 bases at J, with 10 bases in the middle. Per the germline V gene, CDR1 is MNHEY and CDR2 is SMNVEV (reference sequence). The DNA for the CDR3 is TGTGCCAGCAGACAAGACAGCCAGCCCCAGCATTTT. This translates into CASRQDSQPQHF.

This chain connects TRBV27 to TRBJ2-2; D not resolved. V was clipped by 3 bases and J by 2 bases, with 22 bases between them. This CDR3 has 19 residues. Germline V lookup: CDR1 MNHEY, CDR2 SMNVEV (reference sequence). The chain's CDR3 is CASSFKTSGPKPNTGELFF. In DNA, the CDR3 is TGTGCCAGCAGTTTTAAGACCTCGGGCCCCAAACCAAACACCGGGGAGCTGTTTTTT.

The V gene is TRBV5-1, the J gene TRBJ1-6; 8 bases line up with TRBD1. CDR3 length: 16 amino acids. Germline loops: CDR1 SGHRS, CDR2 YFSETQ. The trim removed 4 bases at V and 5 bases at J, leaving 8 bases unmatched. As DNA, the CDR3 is TGCGCCAGCAGCCCCACGACAGGGGCAGATAATTCACCCCTCCACTTT. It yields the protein CASSPTTGADNSPLHF.

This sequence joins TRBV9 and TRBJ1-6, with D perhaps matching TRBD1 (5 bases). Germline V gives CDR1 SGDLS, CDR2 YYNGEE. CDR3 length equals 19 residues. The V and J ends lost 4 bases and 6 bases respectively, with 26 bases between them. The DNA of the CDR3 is TGTGCCAGCAGCTCCGGAGAGGGGTTTGGGACCCTACTTAATTCACCCCTCCACTTT. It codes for CASSSGEGFGTLLNSPLHF.

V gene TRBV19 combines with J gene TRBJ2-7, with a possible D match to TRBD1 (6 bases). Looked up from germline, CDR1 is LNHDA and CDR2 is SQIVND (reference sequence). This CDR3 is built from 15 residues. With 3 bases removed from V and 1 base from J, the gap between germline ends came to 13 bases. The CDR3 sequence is CASSIPRGSSYEQYF. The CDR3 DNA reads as TGTGCCAGTAGTATCCCCAGGGGTAGTTCCTACGAGCAGTACTTC.

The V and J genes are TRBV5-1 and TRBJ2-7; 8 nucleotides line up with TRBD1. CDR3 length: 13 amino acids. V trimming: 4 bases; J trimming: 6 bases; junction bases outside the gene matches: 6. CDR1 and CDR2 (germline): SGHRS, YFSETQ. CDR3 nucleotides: TGCGCCAGCAGCCCACGGACAGGGTTCGAGCAGTACTTC. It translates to CASSPRTGFEQYF.